A single sample is the source of the 21 T cell receptor beta chains below, sequenced in a study of T cells after yellow fever vaccination. MiXCR was run by TCRdb on the 5' RACE reads, yielding one entry per CDR3 protein. The profile shows nearly 550,000 distinct CDR3 sequences, over 15% of them singletons. The material was PBMCs, obtained 15 days after the yellow fever booster vaccination. Source of these receptors: a man aged 25 to 45 who received the YFV17D yellow fever vaccine.

V usage is TRBV7-8 and J usage is TRBJ2-1; 9 bases align to TRBD2. The ends lost 1 base at V and 5 bases at J; junction bases unmatched: 3. The CDR3 has 15 residues. Germline values: CDR1 SGHVS, CDR2 FQNEAQ. CDR3 amino acids: CASSLELAGHNEQFF. The CDR3, as DNA: TGTGCCAGCAGCTTAGAACTAGCGGGCCACAATGAGCAGTTCTTC.

This chain links TRBV29-1 with TRBJ2-5; D could derive from TRBD1 or TRBD2 (7 bases each). The CDR3 is 13 amino acids. The V gene's germline CDR1 is SQVTM and CDR2 ANQGSEA. The V end lost 2 bases, the J end lost 4 bases, and 11 bases lay between the germline ends. DNA for the CDR3: TGCAGCGTTGAAACAGGGGAGGGAGAGACCCAGTACTTC. This encodes CSVETGEGETQYF.

The rearrangement joins TRBV5-1 to TRBJ1-2, with D maybe TRBD1 (6 bases). Germline-derived CDR1 and CDR2 are SGHRS and YFSETQ. This CDR3 is 15 amino acids long. V was clipped by 4 bases and J by 8 bases, with 21 bases between them. The CDR3 coding sequence is TGCGCCAGCAGCCCCAACGGGGGCGCCGGGAAGGGCTACACCTTC. Translating it yields CASSPNGGAGKGYTF.

This rearrangement joins TRBV19 to TRBJ2-1, with TRBD2 matching 8 bases. CDR1 is LNHDA, CDR2 SQIVND, per germline (reference sequence). Unmatched junction bases numbered 14, after V lost 6 bases and J lost 7 bases. The CDR3 totals 16 residues. The CDR3 bases are TGTGCCAGTAGCGGGGGGGCACACCGAAAGTTTAATGAGCAGTTCTTC. It specifies CASSGGAHRKFNEQFF.

The J gene is TRBJ1-5, the V gene TRBV4-1; D not resolved. Germline V CDR1 and CDR2: MGHRA, YSYEKL. The germline V and J ends were trimmed by 4 bases and 3 bases, with 19 bases remaining between them. CDR3 length: 17 residues. The CDR3 nucleotides read TGCGCCAGCAGCCCAGATCGCACCCAAGGAGACAATCAGCCCCAGCATTTT. Encoded protein: CASSPDRTQGDNQPQHF.

The rearrangement links TRBV4-2 to TRBJ2-7; unclear D gene. CDR1 is LGHNA, CDR2 YNFKEQ, per germline. The CDR3 spans 14 residues. Trimming took off 0 bases at V and 0 bases at J, with 6 bases between the two ends. CDR3 loop: CASSQDFSSYEQYF. The CDR3 region has the DNA TGTGCCAGCAGCCAAGATTTTAGCTCCTACGAGCAGTACTTC.

This chain links TRBV18 with TRBJ2-7; D remains unclear. CDR1 is KGHSH, CDR2 LQKENI, per germline. V lost 3 bases and J lost 0, with 12 bases in between. The CDR3 has 15 amino acids. The CDR3 coding sequence is TGTGCCAGCTCACCCGGTGTGGCAAGCTCCTACGAGCAGTACTTC. Translated, it gives CASSPGVASSYEQYF. The full variable domain, its missing parts supplied by reference TRBV18 and TRBJ2-7, is NAGVMQNPRHLVRRRGQEARLRCSPMKGHSHVYWYRQLPEEGLKFMVYLQKENIIDESGMPKERFSAEFPKEGPSILRIQQVVRGDSAAYFCASSPGVASSYEQYFGPGTRLTVT.

This clonotype was detected only a few times. The chain joins TRBV29-1 to TRBJ2-1, with 9 positions matching TRBD1. The CDR3 is 14 amino acids. V shed 3 bases, J shed 2 bases, and the junction held 2 bases outside the gene matches. The germline V gene has CDR1 SQVTM and CDR2 ANQGSEA. CDR3 sequence: CSVEGTGTYNEQFF. In nucleotides, the CDR3 is TGCAGCGTTGAGGGGACAGGGACCTACAATGAGCAGTTCTTC.

The chain recombines TRBV27 with TRBJ1-6; the match to TRBD1 covers 10 bases. The CDR3 sequence is 15 residues long. After removal of 4 bases from V and 10 bases from J, the junction contained 7 bases not matched to a gene. CDR1 is MNHEY and CDR2 is SMNVEV in the germline V gene (reference sequence). The CDR3 sequence: CASSYRQGADSPLHF. The CDR3 DNA is TGTGCCAGCAGTTACCGACAGGGGGCTGACTCACCCCTCCACTTT.

This clonotype came up a few times. The chain recombines TRBV7-9 with TRBJ1-1; 8 positions agree with TRBD1. Germline V CDR1 and CDR2: SEHNR, FQNEAQ (reference sequence). J gave up 3 bases and V 5 bases, and 5 bases lay outside the gene matches. The CDR3 contains 14 residues. The CDR3, as DNA: TGTGCCAGCAGCCTGGGACAGGCGGACACTGAAGCTTTCTTT. It codes for CASSLGQADTEAFF.

The V call is TRBV15, the J call TRBJ2-7; D is perhaps TRBD2 (5 bases). The CDR3 sequence is 13 residues long. Trimming took off 8 bases at V and 4 bases at J, with 15 bases between the two ends. Germline CDR1 and CDR2: LNHNV and YYDKDF (reference sequence). CDR3 sequence: CATSEGVPYEQYF. In DNA form, the CDR3 reads TGTGCCACCTCCGAGGGAGTACCATACGAGCAGTACTTC.

The V and J genes are TRBV29-1 and TRBJ1-5, with unresolved D. The V end was cut by 4 bases, the J end by 5 bases, with 12 bases between. The CDR3 is made up of 13 amino acids. Germline values: CDR1 SQVTM, CDR2 ANQGSEA. The CDR3 is CSVAVDLDQPQHF. The CDR3 nucleotides read TGCAGCGTTGCTGTGGACCTCGATCAGCCCCAGCATTTT.

This clonotype was seen more than once but under ten times. V and J are TRBV20-1 and TRBJ2-7; the D call may be TRBD1 or TRBD2 (5 bases each). This CDR3 region has 15 residues. Germline V CDR1 and CDR2: DFQATT, SNEGSKA (reference sequence). V was cut by 3 bases and J by 5 bases, with 20 bases left in between. CDR3 DNA sequence: TGCAGTGCTAGCTCCCTAGACCGGGACCCCCACGAGCAGTACTTC. It is translated as CSASSLDRDPHEQYF.

This sequence joins TRBV7-6 and TRBJ2-1; TRBD2 might be the D (6 bases). V was clipped by 0 bases and J by 7 bases, with 16 bases between them. The CDR3 spans 16 residues. CDR1 and CDR2 from the germline V gene are SGHVS and FNYEAQ. The CDR3 loop reads CASSLAAAEGWNEQFF. DNA for the CDR3: TGTGCCAGCAGCTTAGCGGCAGCGGAGGGTTGGAATGAGCAGTTCTTC.

There are a few counts of this clonotype. The chain employs TRBV6-2 or TRBV6-3 and TRBJ2-5, with 7 positions matching TRBD2. J lost 5 bases, V lost 2 bases, and 11 bases had no gene match. The CDR3 totals 16 residues. Germline values: CDR1 MNHEY, CDR2 SVGEGT. The CDR3 protein is CASSYRAGESDETQYF. CDR3 nucleotide sequence: TGTGCCAGCAGTTACCGTGCGGGAGAGTCGGACGAGACCCAGTACTTC.

This clonotype has only a few counts. The chain links TRBV10-3 to TRBJ2-3; D assignment may be TRBD1 or TRBD2 (5 bases each). The CDR3 contains 14 residues. The V gene lost 6 bases and the J gene lost 6 bases, with 16 bases spanning the gap. The V gene's germline CDR1 is ENHRY and CDR2 SYGVKD. CDR3 in amino acids: CAISRERPPDTQYF. The CDR3 DNA reads as TGTGCCATCAGCAGGGAGCGGCCGCCCGATACGCAGTATTTT.

The V gene is TRBV5-1, the J gene TRBJ2-2; 9 bases fit TRBD1. This CDR3 region has 14 residues. V dropped 4 bases and J dropped 6; count of bases not matched to a gene: 4. CDR1 and CDR2 from the germline V gene are SGHRS and YFSETQ. CDR3 DNA: TGCGCCAGCAGCCGGGGACAGGGTTCCGGGGAGCTGTTTTTT. This sequence encodes CASSRGQGSGELFF.

The chain combines TRBV20-1 with TRBJ2-3; 7 bases fit TRBD1. Germline V gene sequence: CDR1 DFQATT, CDR2 SNEGSKA (reference sequence). The CDR3 covers 13 residues. J was trimmed by 0 bases and V by 4 bases; bases with no gene match: 1. CDR3 in amino acids: CSAKGQSTDTQYF. Written as DNA, the CDR3 is TGCAGTGCTAAGGGACAGAGCACAGATACGCAGTATTTT.

This rearrangement joins TRBV7-8 to TRBJ2-5; D not resolved. The CDR3 spans 14 residues. Trimming left V 2 bases short and J 3 bases short, with 10 bases between. Germline CDR1 SGHVS, CDR2 FQNEAQ. The CDR3: CASSLIPVKETQYF. In nucleotides, the CDR3 is TGTGCCAGCAGCTTAATTCCAGTTAAAGAGACCCAGTACTTC.

This clonotype was seen a handful of times. V and J are TRBV5-1 and TRBJ2-6; D possibly corresponds to TRBD2 (6 bases). V was pared by 4 bases and J by 0 bases, with 11 bases between. Germline assignment: CDR1 SGHRS and CDR2 YFSETQ. CDR3 length: 16 amino acids. CDR3 sequence: CASSGGASSGANVLTF. CDR3 sequence (DNA): TGCGCCAGCAGCGGCGGGGCTAGCTCTGGGGCCAACGTCCTGACTTTC.

This clonotype was detected only a few times. This chain links TRBV7-2 with TRBJ2-7; no clear D. The length of the CDR3 is 11 residues. Germline V gene lookup returns CDR1 SGHTA and CDR2 FQGNSA. V was trimmed by 5 bases and J by 6 bases, leaving 8 bases between them. CDR3: CASSGSSEQYF. The CDR3 bases are TGTGCCAGCAGCGGATCTTCCGAGCAGTACTTC.